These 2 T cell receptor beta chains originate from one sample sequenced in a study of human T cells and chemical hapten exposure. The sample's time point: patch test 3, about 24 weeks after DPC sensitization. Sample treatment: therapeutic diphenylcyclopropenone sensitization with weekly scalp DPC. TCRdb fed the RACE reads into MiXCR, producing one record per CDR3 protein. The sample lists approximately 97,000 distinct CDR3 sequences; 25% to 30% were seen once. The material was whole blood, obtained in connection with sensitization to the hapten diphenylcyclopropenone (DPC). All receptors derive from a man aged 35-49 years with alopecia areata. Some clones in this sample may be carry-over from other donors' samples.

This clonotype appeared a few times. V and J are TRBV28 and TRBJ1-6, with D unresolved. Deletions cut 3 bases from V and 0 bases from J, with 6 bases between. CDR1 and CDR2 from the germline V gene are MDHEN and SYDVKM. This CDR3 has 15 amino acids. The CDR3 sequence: CASSLFRSYNSPLHF. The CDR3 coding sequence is TGTGCCAGCAGTTTGTTCCGCTCCTATAATTCACCCCTCCACTTT. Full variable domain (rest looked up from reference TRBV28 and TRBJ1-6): DVKVTQSSRYLVKRTGEKVFLECVQDMDHENMFWYRQDPGLGLRLIYFSYDVKMKEKGDIPEGYSVSREKKERFSLILESASTNQTSMYLCASSLFRSYNSPLHFGNGTRLTVT.

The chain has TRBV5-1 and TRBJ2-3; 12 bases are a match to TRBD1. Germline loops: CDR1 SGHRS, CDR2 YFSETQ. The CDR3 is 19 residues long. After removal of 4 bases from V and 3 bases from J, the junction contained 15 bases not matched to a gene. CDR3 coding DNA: TGCGCCAGCAGCCCCCGGGACAGGGGGCTAACAAAGGTGACAGATACGCAGTATTTT. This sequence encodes CASSPRDRGLTKVTDTQYF.